What follows are 9 T cell receptor beta chains derived from one specimen sequenced in a study of T cells after yellow fever vaccination (dated by TCRdb to the late 2010s). According to the study, the label for this sample's treatment or condition signals: live attenuated yellow fever vaccine strain. Receptor amplification or capture employed 5' RACE. The instrument was an Illumina NovaSeq 6000. TCRdb reprocessed the public reads (quality trimming at Q25 with fastp, clone calling with MiXCR) and kept in-frame beta chains. Identical CDR3 proteins give one entry, which carries the most common genes and DNA. Here the sample has 250,000 or so distinct CDR3 sequences; over 3% occur a single time. The ten largest clones capture around a fifth of the sample. The sample was PBMCs, taken 15 days after the yellow fever booster vaccination. The receptors stem from a man aged 18 to 30 who received the YFV17D yellow fever vaccine.

This clonotype was counted many times. The V gene is TRBV6-5, the J gene TRBJ2-7; perhaps TRBD1 as D (6 bases). Germline V gives CDR1 MNHEY, CDR2 SVGAGI. The germline V and J ends were trimmed by 10 bases and 3 bases, with 10 bases remaining between them. This CDR3 is 11 amino acids long. CDR3 in DNA: TGTGCCACCAGGGGAGACTACGAGCAGTACGTC. It encodes CATRGDYEQYV.

In this sample, this clonotype turned up many times. The rearrangement uses TRBV11-1 and TRBJ1-1; D remains unclear. Per germline, CDR1 SGHAT and CDR2 FQDESV (reference sequence). CDR3 size: 15 residues. Trimming removed 0 bases at V and 0 bases at J, with 8 bases between. CDR3 DNA: TGTGCCAGCAGCTTAGCGAAGGGTCTGAACACTGAAGCTTTCTTT. This gives the protein CASSLAKGLNTEAFF.

Ten or more counts support this clonotype. DNA for the CDR3: TGCGCCAGCAGCTTGGGTCTCAATGAGCAGTTCTTC. This gives the protein CASSLGLNEQFF. The chain has TRBV5-1 and TRBJ2-1, with no clear D. V lost 0 bases to trimming and J lost 6 bases, with 4 bases between them. CDR3 size: 12 residues. The germline gives CDR1 SGHRS, CDR2 YFSETQ.

In this sample, this clonotype turned up many times. The rearrangement joins TRBV4-1 to TRBJ2-3; TRBD2 is a possible D gene (5 bases). CDR1 MGHRA and CDR2 YSYEKL come from the germline V gene. The CDR3 consists of 14 residues. V was clipped by 1 base and J by 4 bases, with 9 bases between them. Here the CDR3 reads CASSQGVGADTQYF. In nucleotides, the CDR3 is TGCGCCAGCAGCCAAGGAGTGGGAGCAGATACGCAGTATTTT.

This clonotype appeared many times. The CDR3 is CASSHRGITGNTIYF. CDR3 sequence (DNA): TGTGCCAGCAGCCACAGGGGAATTACTGGAAACACCATATATTTT. The chain is built from TRBV7-2 and TRBJ1-3; 7 nucleotides align to TRBD1. This CDR3 has 15 amino acids. The germline CDR1 and CDR2 sequences are SGHTA and FQGNSA. V was pared by 5 bases and J by 2 bases, with 6 bases of the junction left unmatched.

This clonotype was seen at least ten times. The rearrangement links TRBV7-6 to TRBJ2-2, with D tentatively TRBD1 or TRBD2 (5 bases each). Per germline, CDR1 SGHVS and CDR2 FNYEAQ. This CDR3 region has 17 residues. Trimming pared 5 bases from V and 7 bases from J, leaving 23 bases between. CDR3 protein: CASSKSPGTFEVGELFF. The CDR3 DNA reads as TGTGCCAGCAGCAAGTCCCCCGGGACCTTCGAGGTCGGGGAGCTGTTTTTT.

About this clonotype: Sequence at one end of the junction differs from germline and may be a read error. The rearrangement joins TRBV10-3 to TRBJ2-3; D is perhaps TRBD2 (6 bases). Germline CDR1 ENHRY, CDR2 SYGVKD. This CDR3 contains 14 residues. The chain's CDR3 is CAVRRDDGTDTQYF. CDR3 coding DNA: TGTGCCGTCAGGCGGGATGACGGCACAGATACGCAGTATTTT.

This clonotype was detected many times. The chain employs TRBV7-9 and TRBJ1-6; the D gene is possibly TRBD1 (6 bases). Germline CDR1 and CDR2: SEHNR and FQNEAQ (reference sequence). The CDR3 covers 13 residues. The V end lost 6 bases, the J end lost 8 bases, and 11 bases lay between the germline ends. CDR3 bases: TGTGCCAGCAGATCGGGGGCTGATTCACCCCTCCACTTT. Amino acids: CASRSGADSPLHF.

The V gene is TRBV7-2, the J gene TRBJ2-6; possibly TRBD1 for D (6 bases). Trimming left V 3 bases short and J 0 bases short, with 18 bases between. CDR1 SGHTA and CDR2 FQGNSA come from the germline V gene. The CDR3 has 19 residues. DNA of the CDR3: TGTGCCAGCAGCTTTGTGGGGGCAGGGCCCCGCTCTGGGGCCAACGTCCTGACTTTC. Translation: CASSFVGAGPRSGANVLTF.